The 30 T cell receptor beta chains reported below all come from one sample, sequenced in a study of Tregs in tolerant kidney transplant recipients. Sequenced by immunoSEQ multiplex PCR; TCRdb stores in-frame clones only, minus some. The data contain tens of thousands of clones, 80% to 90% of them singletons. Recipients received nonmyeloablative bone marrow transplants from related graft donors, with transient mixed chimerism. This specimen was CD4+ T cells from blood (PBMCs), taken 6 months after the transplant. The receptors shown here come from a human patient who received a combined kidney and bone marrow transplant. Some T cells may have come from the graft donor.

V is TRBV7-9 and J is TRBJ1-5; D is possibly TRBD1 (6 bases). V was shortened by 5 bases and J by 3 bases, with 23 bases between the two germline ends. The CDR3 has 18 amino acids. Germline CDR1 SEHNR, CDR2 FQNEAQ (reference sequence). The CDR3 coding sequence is TGTGCCAGCAGCCCCCACACCCCAGGACAGCTCTACAATCAGCCCCAGCATTTT. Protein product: CASSPHTPGQLYNQPQHF.

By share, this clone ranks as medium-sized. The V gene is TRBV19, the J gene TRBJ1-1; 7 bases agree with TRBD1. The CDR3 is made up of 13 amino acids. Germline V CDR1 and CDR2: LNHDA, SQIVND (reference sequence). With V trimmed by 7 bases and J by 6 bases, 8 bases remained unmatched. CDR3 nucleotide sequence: TGTGCCAGTATGGCACAGGGGTCAGCTGAAGCTTTCTTT. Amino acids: CASMAQGSAEAFF.

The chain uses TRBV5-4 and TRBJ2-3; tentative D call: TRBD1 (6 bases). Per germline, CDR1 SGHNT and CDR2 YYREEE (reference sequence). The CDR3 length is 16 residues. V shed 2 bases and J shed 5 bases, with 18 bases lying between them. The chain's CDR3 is CASSFSGQGYGDTQYF. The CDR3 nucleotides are TGTGCCAGCAGCTTCTCTGGCCAGGGGTATGGAGATACGCAGTATTTT.

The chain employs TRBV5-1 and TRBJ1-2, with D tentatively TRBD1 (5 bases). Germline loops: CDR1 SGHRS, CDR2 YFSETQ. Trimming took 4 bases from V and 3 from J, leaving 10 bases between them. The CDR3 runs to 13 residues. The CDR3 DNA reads TGCGCCAGCAGCCTATTGACAGACTATGGCTACACCTTC. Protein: CASSLLTDYGYTF.

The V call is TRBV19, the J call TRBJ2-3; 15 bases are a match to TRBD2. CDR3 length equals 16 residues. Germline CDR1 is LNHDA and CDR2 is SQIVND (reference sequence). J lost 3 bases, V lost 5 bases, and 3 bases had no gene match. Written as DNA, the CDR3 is TGTGCCAGTAGTGGGACTAGCGGGAGGAGAACAGATACGCAGTATTTT. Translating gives CASSGTSGRRTDTQYF.

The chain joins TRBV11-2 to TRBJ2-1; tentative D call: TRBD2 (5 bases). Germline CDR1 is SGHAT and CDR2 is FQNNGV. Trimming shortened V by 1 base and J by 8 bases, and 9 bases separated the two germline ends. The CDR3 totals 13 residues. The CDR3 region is CASSLAPGYEQFF. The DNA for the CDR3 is TGTGCCAGCAGCTTAGCCCCGGGATATGAGCAGTTCTTC.

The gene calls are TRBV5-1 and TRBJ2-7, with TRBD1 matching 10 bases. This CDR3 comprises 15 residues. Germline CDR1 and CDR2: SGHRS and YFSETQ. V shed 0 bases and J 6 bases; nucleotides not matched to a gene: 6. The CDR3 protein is CASSLEAGQGGEQYF. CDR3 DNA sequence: TGCGCCAGCAGCTTGGAGGCCGGACAGGGGGGCGAGCAGTACTTC.

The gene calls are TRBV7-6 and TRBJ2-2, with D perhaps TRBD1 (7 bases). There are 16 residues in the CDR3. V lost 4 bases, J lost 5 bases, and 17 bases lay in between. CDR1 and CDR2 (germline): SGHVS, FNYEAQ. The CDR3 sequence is CASSSSDRRATGELFF. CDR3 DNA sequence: TGTGCCAGCAGCTCGTCGGACAGGAGGGCTACCGGGGAGCTGTTTTTT.

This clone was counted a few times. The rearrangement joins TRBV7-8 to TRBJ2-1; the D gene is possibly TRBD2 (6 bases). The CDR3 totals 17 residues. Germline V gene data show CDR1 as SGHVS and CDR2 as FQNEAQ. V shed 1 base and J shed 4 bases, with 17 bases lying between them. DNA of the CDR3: TGTGCCAGCAGCTTAGTTATGCGGAGGGGCATATACAATGAGCAGTTCTTC. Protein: CASSLVMRRGIYNEQFF.

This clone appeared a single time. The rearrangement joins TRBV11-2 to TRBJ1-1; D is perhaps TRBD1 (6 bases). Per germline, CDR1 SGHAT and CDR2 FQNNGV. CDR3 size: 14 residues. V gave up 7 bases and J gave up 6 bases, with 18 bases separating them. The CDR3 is CASTPSGAQAEAFF. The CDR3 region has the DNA TGTGCCAGCACCCCATCAGGGGCCCAGGCTGAAGCTTTCTTT.

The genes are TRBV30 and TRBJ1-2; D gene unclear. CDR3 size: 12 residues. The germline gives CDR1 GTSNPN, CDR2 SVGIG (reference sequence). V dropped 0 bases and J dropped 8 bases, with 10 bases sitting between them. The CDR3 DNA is TGTGCCTGGAGTGTAACTGGAGTGGGCTACACCTTC. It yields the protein CAWSVTGVGYTF.

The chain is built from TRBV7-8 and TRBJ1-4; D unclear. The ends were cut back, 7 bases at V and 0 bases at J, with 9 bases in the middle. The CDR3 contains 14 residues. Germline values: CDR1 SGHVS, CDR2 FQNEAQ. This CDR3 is CASNIGATNEKLFF. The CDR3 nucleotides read TGTGCCAGCAACATTGGAGCAACTAATGAAAAACTGTTTTTT.

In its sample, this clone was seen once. The chain's CDR3 is CASSLGDKWELFF. The DNA of the CDR3 is TGTGCCAGCAGCTTGGGGGACAAGTGGGAGCTGTTTTTT. The gene calls are TRBV5-6 and TRBJ2-2; D is perhaps TRBD1 (6 bases). The germline CDR1 and CDR2 sequences are SGHDT and YYEEEE. The CDR3 has 13 amino acids. V was trimmed by 0 bases and J by 9 bases, leaving 9 bases between them. The complete variable domain, with remaining parts taken from reference TRBV5-6 and TRBJ2-2, reads DAGVTQSPTHLIKTRGQQVTLRCSPKSGHDTVSWYQQALGQGPQFIFQYYEEEERQRGNFPDRFSGHQFPNYSSELNVNALLLGDSALYLCASSLGDKWELFFGEGSRLTVL.

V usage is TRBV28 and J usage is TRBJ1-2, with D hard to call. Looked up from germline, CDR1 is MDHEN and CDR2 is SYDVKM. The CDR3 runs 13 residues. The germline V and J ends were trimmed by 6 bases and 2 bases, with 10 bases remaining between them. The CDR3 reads CASRTTRNYGYTF. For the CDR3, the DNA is TGTGCCAGCAGGACGACACGGAACTATGGCTACACCTTC.

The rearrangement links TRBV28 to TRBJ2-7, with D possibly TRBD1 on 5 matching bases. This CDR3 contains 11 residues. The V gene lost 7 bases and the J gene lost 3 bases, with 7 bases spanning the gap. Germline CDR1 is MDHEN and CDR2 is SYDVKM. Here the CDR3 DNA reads TGTGCCAGCACTGACAGCTACGAGCAGTACTTC. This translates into CASTDSYEQYF.

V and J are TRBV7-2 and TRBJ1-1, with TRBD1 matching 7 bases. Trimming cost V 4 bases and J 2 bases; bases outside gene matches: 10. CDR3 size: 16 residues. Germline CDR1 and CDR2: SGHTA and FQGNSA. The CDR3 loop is CASSSENRGPNTEAFF. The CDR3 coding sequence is TGTGCCAGCAGCTCCGAAAACAGGGGCCCTAACACTGAAGCTTTCTTT.

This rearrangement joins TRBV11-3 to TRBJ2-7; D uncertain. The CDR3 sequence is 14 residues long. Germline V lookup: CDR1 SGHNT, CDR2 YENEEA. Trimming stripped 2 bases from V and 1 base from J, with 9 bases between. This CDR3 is CASSLTVHSYEQYF. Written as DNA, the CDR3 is TGTGCCAGCAGCTTAACTGTGCATTCCTACGAGCAGTACTTC.

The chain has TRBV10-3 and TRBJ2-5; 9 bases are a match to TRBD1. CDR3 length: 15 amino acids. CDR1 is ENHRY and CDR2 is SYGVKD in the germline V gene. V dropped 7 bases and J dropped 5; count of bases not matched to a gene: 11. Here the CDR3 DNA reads TGTGCCATCATGGGGAATACAGGGGGCGTGGAGACCCAGTACTTC. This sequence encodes CAIMGNTGGVETQYF.

The CDR3 loop is CASLPQGFGTEAFF. As DNA, the CDR3 is TGTGCCAGCTTACCGCAGGGGTTCGGGACTGAAGCTTTCTTT. The rearrangement joins TRBV6-5 to TRBJ1-1; D may be TRBD1 (6 bases). The CDR3 spans 14 residues. Per germline, CDR1 MNHEY and CDR2 SVGAGI. V was trimmed by 8 bases and J by 5 bases, leaving 18 bases between them.

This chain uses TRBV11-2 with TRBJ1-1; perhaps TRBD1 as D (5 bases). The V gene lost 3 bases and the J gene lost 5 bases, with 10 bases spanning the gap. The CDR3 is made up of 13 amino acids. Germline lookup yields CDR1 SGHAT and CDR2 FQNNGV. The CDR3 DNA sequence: TGTGCCAGCAGCTTTTCAGGGCATACTGAAGCTTTCTTT. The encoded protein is CASSFSGHTEAFF.

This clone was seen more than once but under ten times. The CDR3 region is CASSFMDTSSGYEQYF. The CDR3, as DNA: TGTGCCAGCAGCTTCATGGATACGTCTAGCGGGTACGAGCAGTACTTC. The rearrangement links TRBV11-3 to TRBJ2-7; 8 positions agree with TRBD2. The germline gives CDR1 SGHNT, CDR2 YENEEA. The CDR3 runs to 16 residues. The V segment lost 3 bases and the J segment 4 bases; nucleotides outside the gene matches: 11.

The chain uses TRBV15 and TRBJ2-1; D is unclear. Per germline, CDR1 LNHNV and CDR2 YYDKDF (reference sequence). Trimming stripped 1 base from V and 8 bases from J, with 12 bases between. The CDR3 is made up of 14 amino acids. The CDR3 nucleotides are TGTGCCACCAGCAGAGGGAACTTAGGAGATGAGCAGTTCTTC. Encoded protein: CATSRGNLGDEQFF.

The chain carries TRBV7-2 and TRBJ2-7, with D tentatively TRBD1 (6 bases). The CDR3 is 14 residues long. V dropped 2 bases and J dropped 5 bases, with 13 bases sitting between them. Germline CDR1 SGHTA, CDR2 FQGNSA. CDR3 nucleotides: TGTGCCAGCAGCTTACTGATGGGGGCGCACGAGCAGTACTTC. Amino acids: CASSLLMGAHEQYF.

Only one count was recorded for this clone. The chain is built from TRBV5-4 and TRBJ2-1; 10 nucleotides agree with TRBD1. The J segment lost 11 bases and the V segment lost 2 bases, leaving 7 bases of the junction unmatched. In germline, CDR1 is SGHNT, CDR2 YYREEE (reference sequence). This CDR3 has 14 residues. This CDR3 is CASSLGTGVLQQFF. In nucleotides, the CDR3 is TGTGCCAGCAGCTTAGGGACAGGGGTCTTACAGCAGTTCTTC.

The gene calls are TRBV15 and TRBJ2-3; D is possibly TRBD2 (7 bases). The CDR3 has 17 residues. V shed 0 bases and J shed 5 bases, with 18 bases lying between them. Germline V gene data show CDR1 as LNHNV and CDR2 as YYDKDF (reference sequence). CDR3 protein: CATSRDAGDTQRDTQYF. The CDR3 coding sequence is TGTGCCACCAGCAGAGATGCGGGGGACACTCAACGAGATACGCAGTATTTT.

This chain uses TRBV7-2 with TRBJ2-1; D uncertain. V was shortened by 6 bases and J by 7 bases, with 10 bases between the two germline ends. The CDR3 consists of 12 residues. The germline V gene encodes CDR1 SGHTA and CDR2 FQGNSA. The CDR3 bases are TGTGCCAGCAGTTCTCTTCTGAATGAGCAGTTCTTC. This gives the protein CASSSLLNEQFF.

CDR3 nucleotides: TGTGCCAGCAGCTCCGGGACAGGGCCCTATGGCTACACCTTC. This translates into CASSSGTGPYGYTF. The rearrangement uses TRBV7-2 and TRBJ1-2, with 9 positions matching TRBD1. The junction had 4 bases not matched to a gene; V was cut back by 4 bases and J by 4 bases. CDR1 SGHTA and CDR2 FQGNSA come from the germline V gene. This CDR3 has 14 residues.

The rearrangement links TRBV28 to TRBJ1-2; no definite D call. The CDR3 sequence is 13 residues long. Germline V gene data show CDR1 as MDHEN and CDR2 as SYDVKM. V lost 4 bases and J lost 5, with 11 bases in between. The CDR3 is CASSSLRVYGYTF. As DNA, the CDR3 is TGTGCCAGCAGTTCTTTGAGGGTTTATGGCTACACCTTC.

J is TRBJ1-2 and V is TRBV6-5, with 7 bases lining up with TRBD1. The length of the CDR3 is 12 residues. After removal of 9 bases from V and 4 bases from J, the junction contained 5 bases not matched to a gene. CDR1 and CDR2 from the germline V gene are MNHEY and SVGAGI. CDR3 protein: CARKTGIYGYTF. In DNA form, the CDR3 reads TGTGCCAGGAAGACAGGGATCTATGGCTACACCTTC.

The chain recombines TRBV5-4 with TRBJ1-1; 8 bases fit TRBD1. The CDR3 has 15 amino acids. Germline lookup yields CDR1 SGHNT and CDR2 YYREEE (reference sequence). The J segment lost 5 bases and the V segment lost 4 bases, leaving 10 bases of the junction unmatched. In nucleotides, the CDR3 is TGTGCCAGCAGCGACCCCCGACAGGGGATGACTGAAGCTTTCTTT. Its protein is CASSDPRQGMTEAFF. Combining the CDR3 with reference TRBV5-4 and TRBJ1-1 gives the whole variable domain ETGVTQSPTHLIKTRGQQVTLRCSSQSGHNTVSWYQQALGQGPQFIFQYYREEENGRGNFPPRFSGLQFPNYSSELNVNALELDDSALYLCASSDPRQGMTEAFFGQGTRLTVV.